One and the same sample provided the 30 T cell receptor beta chains below, sequenced in a study of glioma-infiltrating T cells after dendritic cell vaccination. Time point of the sample: after dendritic cell vaccination, including at tumor progression/relapse. Assay: immunoSEQ multiplex PCR; the TCRdb copy retains only in-frame clones and omits some. Counted here are 55,000 to 75,000 clones, about four fifths occurring once; the ten biggest clones make up approximately 15%. The specimen comprised blood, sampled after dendritic cell vaccination. The receptors were gathered from a human donor with glioblastoma.

The chain combines TRBV30 with TRBJ1-2, with D possibly being TRBD1 (5 bases). The germline CDR1 and CDR2 sequences are GTSNPN and SVGIG (reference sequence). Trimming stripped 3 bases from V and 5 bases from J, with 10 bases between. The CDR3 has 12 residues. This chain's CDR3 is CAWSTGTYGYTF. The CDR3 bases are TGTGCCTGGAGCACAGGAACATATGGCTACACCTTC.

The J gene is TRBJ2-2, the V gene TRBV5-5; 9 positions agree with TRBD1. Losses at the gene ends were 4 bases for V and 4 bases for J; bases not matched to a gene: 5. From germline, CDR1 is SGHKS and CDR2 YYEKEE (reference sequence). This CDR3 spans 15 amino acids. CDR3 sequence (DNA): TGTGCCAGCAGCCACCGGGACAGGGCCACCGGGGAGCTGTTTTTT. This sequence encodes CASSHRDRATGELFF. Based on the CDR3 plus reference TRBV5-5 and TRBJ2-2, the full variable domain is DAGVTQSPTHLIKTRGQQVTLRCSPISGHKSVSWYQQVLGQGPQFIFQYYEKEERGRGNFPDRFSARQFPNYSSELNVNALLLGDSALYLCASSHRDRATGELFFGEGSRLTVL.

J is TRBJ2-7 and V is TRBV19, with D perhaps TRBD2 (6 bases). The V end lost 7 bases, the J end lost 0 bases, and 10 bases lay between the germline ends. Germline assignment: CDR1 LNHDA and CDR2 SQIVND (reference sequence). The CDR3 consists of 13 residues. CDR3 DNA: TGTGCCAGTACGGGGGACGGCTCCTACGAGCAGTACTTC. Amino acids: CASTGDGSYEQYF.

This clone has just a few counts. The chain uses TRBV7-2 and TRBJ2-1, with a possible D match to TRBD2 (6 bases). V was cut by 5 bases and J by 9 bases, with 17 bases left in between. This CDR3 is 14 amino acids long. Germline loops: CDR1 SGHTA, CDR2 FQGNSA. The CDR3 DNA reads TGTGCCAGCAGCGCCCGCGGGGCTTTTAGTGAGCAGTTCTTC. Its translation is CASSARGAFSEQFF.

This clone showed up just a few times. The rearrangement joins TRBV6-5 to TRBJ1-5, with 9 positions matching TRBD1. This CDR3 has 15 amino acids. Germline V gene sequence: CDR1 MNHEY, CDR2 SVGAGI. V dropped 4 bases and J dropped 7; count of bases not matched to a gene: 8. The CDR3, as DNA: TGTGCCAGCAGTTCCCAGACAGGGGGGTTACAGCCCCAGCATTTT. Translating it yields CASSSQTGGLQPQHF.

The chain links TRBV2 to TRBJ2-2; no definite D call. Looked up from germline, CDR1 is SNHLY and CDR2 is FYNNEI. The CDR3 is 13 residues long. V dropped 5 bases and J dropped 2 bases, with 6 bases sitting between them. CDR3 sequence reads: CASSRSNTGELFF. Here the CDR3 DNA reads TGTGCCAGCAGTAGGAGTAACACCGGGGAGCTGTTTTTT.

The chain carries TRBV6-5 and TRBJ1-2; 10 positions match TRBD1. Trimming at V came to 6 bases and at J to 5 bases, leaving 3 bases not matched to a gene. This CDR3 spans 13 amino acids. Germline CDR1 is MNHEY and CDR2 is SVGAGI. CDR3 amino acids: CASSRGQGYGYTF. CDR3 nucleotides: TGTGCCAGCAGCCGGGGACAGGGGTATGGCTACACCTTC.

The chain couples TRBV30 to TRBJ2-3; 8 nucleotides agree with TRBD2. This CDR3 has 14 residues. From germline, CDR1 is GTSNPN and CDR2 SVGIG (reference sequence). Trimming at V came to 3 bases and at J to 8 bases, leaving 10 bases not matched to a gene. CDR3 bases: TGTGCCTGGAGCCTCGGGGGGGGTACAAGTACGCAGTATTTT. Residues: CAWSLGGGTSTQYF.

This clone came up once. This chain uses TRBV30 with TRBJ2-1, with a tentative D call TRBD2 (6 bases). Germline CDR1 is GTSNPN and CDR2 is SVGIG (reference sequence). The CDR3 length is 12 residues. Trimming took 4 bases from V and 12 from J, leaving 16 bases between them. The CDR3, as DNA: TGTGCCTGGAAATTCGGGGGTGACGCGCAGTTCTTC. Residues: CAWKFGGDAQFF.

The J gene is TRBJ1-5, the V gene TRBV10-3; D is unclear. Trimming removed 0 bases at V and 5 bases at J, with 5 bases between. Germline lookup yields CDR1 ENHRY and CDR2 SYGVKD. The length of the CDR3 is 13 residues. In DNA, the CDR3 is TGTGCCATCAGTGAGTCGGAGGATCAGCCCCAGCATTTT. This encodes CAISESEDQPQHF.

The chain carries TRBV12-5 and TRBJ1-6; the match to TRBD1 covers 8 bases. Germline lookup yields CDR1 LGHNT and CDR2 FRNRAP. The V segment lost 2 bases and the J segment 18 bases; nucleotides outside the gene matches: 6. The CDR3 covers 12 residues. The CDR3 reads CASGLMDRERHF. The CDR3, as DNA: TGTGCTAGTGGTTTGATGGACAGGGAACGCCACTTT.

This clone was counted only a few times. The chain is built from TRBV5-1 and TRBJ2-3; perhaps TRBD1 as D (6 bases). The germline V gene has CDR1 SGHRS and CDR2 YFSETQ. This CDR3 comprises 15 residues. The ends were cut back, 4 bases at V and 0 bases at J, with 12 bases in the middle. CDR3 loop: CASSLRQASTDTQYF. The CDR3 DNA reads TGCGCCAGCAGCCTGCGACAGGCTAGCACAGATACGCAGTATTTT.

The rearrangement uses TRBV6-5 and TRBJ1-1; possible D gene TRBD1, 5 bases. The V gene lost 6 bases and the J gene lost 1 base, with 12 bases spanning the gap. The CDR3 extends over 14 amino acids. Germline V gene data show CDR1 as MNHEY and CDR2 as SVGAGI. The CDR3 DNA follows: TGTGCCAGCAGGGGGGGGAAAAAGAACACTGAAGCTTTCTTT. Amino acids: CASRGGKKNTEAFF.

This chain connects TRBV10-2 to TRBJ1-2, with D unresolved. Per the germline V gene, CDR1 is WSHSY and CDR2 is SAAADI. The CDR3 runs 13 residues. With 2 bases removed from V and 4 bases from J, the gap between germline ends came to 8 bases. CDR3 region: CASSENGVYGYTF. Written as DNA, the CDR3 is TGCGCCAGCAGTGAGAACGGAGTCTATGGCTACACCTTC.

This chain uses TRBV19 with TRBJ1-5; no firm D call. This CDR3 has 15 amino acids. Germline V gene lookup returns CDR1 LNHDA and CDR2 SQIVND (reference sequence). The V and J ends lost 5 bases and 2 bases respectively, with 13 bases between them. In DNA form, the CDR3 reads TGTGCCAGTAGTGCCTCCGCGGGCGGCAATCAGCCCCAGCATTTT. It specifies CASSASAGGNQPQHF.

The chain uses TRBV5-1 and TRBJ1-1; D is possibly TRBD1 (5 bases). The CDR3 extends over 14 amino acids. Germline CDR1 and CDR2: SGHRS and YFSETQ. Trimming took off 6 bases at V and 5 bases at J, with 17 bases between the two ends. DNA of the CDR3: TGCGCCAGCAACACGGGGGTCGAACGGACTGAAGCTTTCTTT. Protein: CASNTGVERTEAFF.

The chain has TRBV11-3 and TRBJ2-1, with TRBD1 matching 9 bases. CDR3 length: 13 amino acids. The V and J ends lost 10 bases and 9 bases, in that order; junction bases with no gene match: 10. Germline V gene data show CDR1 as SGHNT and CDR2 as YENEEA. In nucleotides, the CDR3 is TGTGCCATTACGACAGGGGGATCGGGTGAGCAGTTCTTC. Residues: CAITTGGSGEQFF.

This clone showed up just once. The rearrangement joins TRBV13 to TRBJ1-6; maybe TRBD1 (6 bases). This CDR3 is 18 amino acids long. Trimming removed 5 bases at V and 10 bases at J, with 27 bases between. Looked up from germline, CDR1 is PRHDT and CDR2 is FYEKMQ (reference sequence). CDR3 residues: CASSQTPGQHWGRSPLHF. CDR3 sequence (DNA): TGTGCCAGCAGCCAGACTCCGGGACAACATTGGGGTCGCTCACCCCTCCACTTT.

V is TRBV4-3 and J is TRBJ1-2, with TRBD1 matching 11 bases. This CDR3 contains 17 residues. The V segment lost 3 bases and the J segment 7 bases; nucleotides outside the gene matches: 13. The germline V gene encodes CDR1 LGHNA and CDR2 YSLEER. CDR3 coding DNA: TGCGCCAGCAGCCACAAGCCGGCCGGGACAGGGGGTTTTGGCTACACCTTC. It codes for CASSHKPAGTGGFGYTF.

The chain recombines TRBV30 with TRBJ1-2, with a weak D call TRBD1 (5 bases). V lost 5 bases and J lost 4, with 11 bases in between. The germline V gene has CDR1 GTSNPN and CDR2 SVGIG (reference sequence). This CDR3 contains 12 residues. CDR3 amino acids: CAWGDRRYGYTF. CDR3 in DNA: TGTGCCTGGGGAGACAGACGCTATGGCTACACCTTC.

This clone appeared a few times. The chain uses TRBV5-5 and TRBJ1-3; 8 bases agree with TRBD1. This CDR3 contains 17 residues. Per the germline V gene, CDR1 is SGHKS and CDR2 is YYEKEE (reference sequence). The ends lost 4 bases at V and 0 bases at J; junction bases unmatched: 9. The CDR3 bases are TGTGCCAGCAGCCCCGACAGGGGCCTTCGCTCTGGAAACACCATATATTTT. Residues: CASSPDRGLRSGNTIYF.

This clone was observed a handful of times. The J gene is TRBJ1-1, the V gene TRBV21-1; the table assigns TRBD1, which was not confirmed against the DNA. TRBV21-1 is given as a pseudogene. This CDR3 is 16 amino acids long. CDR3 sequence (DNA): TGTGCCAGCAGCAACCACCAGGACAGGCTGAACACTGAAGCTTTCTTT. Its protein product is CASSNHQDRLNTEAFF.

This chain connects TRBV5-4 to TRBJ2-7; 7 bases are a match to TRBD1. The CDR3 is 15 residues long. Germline V gene lookup returns CDR1 SGHNT and CDR2 YYREEE (reference sequence). The junction had 12 bases not matched to a gene; V was cut back by 5 bases and J by 4 bases. The DNA of the CDR3 is TGTGCCAGCAGTTATGGGACAGCTGGGAGTTACGAGCAGTACTTC. Residues: CASSYGTAGSYEQYF.

This rearrangement joins TRBV25-1 to TRBJ2-1; TRBD2 matches 10 bases. Germline loops: CDR1 MGHDK, CDR2 SYGVNS. The CDR3 contains 16 residues. V lost 4 bases and J lost 1; bases outside the gene matches: 4. The CDR3, as DNA: TGTGCCAGCAGTGGTACTAGCGGGGCATCCTACAATGAGCAGTTCTTC. Its protein is CASSGTSGASYNEQFF. The whole variable domain, remainder taken from reference TRBV25-1 and TRBJ2-1, is EADIYQTPRYLVIGTGKKITLECSQTMGHDKMYWYQQDPGMELHLIHYSYGVNSTEKGDLSSESTVSRIRTEHFPLTLESARPSHTSQYLCASSGTSGASYNEQFFGPGTRLTVL.

The chain uses TRBV5-1 and TRBJ2-6; D remains ambiguous. CDR1 SGHRS and CDR2 YFSETQ come from the germline V gene. The CDR3 covers 14 residues. The ends were cut back, 6 bases at V and 4 bases at J, with 11 bases in the middle. The CDR3 coding sequence is TGCGCCAGCACCCGGGTTCACGGGGCCAACGTCCTGACTTTC. Its protein is CASTRVHGANVLTF.

The chain uses TRBV6-6 and TRBJ2-7, with D tentatively TRBD1 (5 bases). The germline V gene encodes CDR1 MNHNY and CDR2 SVGAGI (reference sequence). The V gene lost 7 bases and the J gene lost 3 bases, with 16 bases spanning the gap. This CDR3 contains 14 residues. In DNA, the CDR3 is TGTGCCAGCACCTTAACGGGTCAGGGCTACGAGCAGTACTTC. It codes for CASTLTGQGYEQYF.

The chain couples TRBV5-5 to TRBJ1-1; TRBD1 matches at 7 bases. With 2 bases clipped from V and 3 bases from J, the junction kept 4 bases outside the gene matches. The CDR3 extends over 14 amino acids. Germline lookup yields CDR1 SGHKS and CDR2 YYEKEE (reference sequence). DNA for the CDR3: TGTGCCAGCAGCTTTGACAGGGCTTACACTGAAGCTTTCTTT. Protein sequence: CASSFDRAYTEAFF.

V usage is TRBV7-9 and J usage is TRBJ1-5; D is undetermined. In germline, CDR1 is SEHNR, CDR2 FQNEAQ (reference sequence). V was cut by 1 base and J by 4 bases, with 8 bases left in between. This CDR3 is built from 14 residues. The CDR3 sequence: CASSLGGTNQPQHF. CDR3 DNA sequence: TGTGCCAGCAGCTTAGGAGGTACAAATCAGCCCCAGCATTTT.

This sequence joins TRBV2 and TRBJ1-1; 7 bases match TRBD1. Germline-derived CDR1 and CDR2 are SNHLY and FYNNEI. CDR3 size: 14 residues. J was trimmed by 2 bases and V by 6 bases; bases with no gene match: 6. This CDR3 reads CASRGDRKNTEAFF. As DNA, the CDR3 is TGTGCCAGCAGGGGGGACAGAAAAAACACTGAAGCTTTCTTT.

The rearrangement links TRBV5-1 to TRBJ2-5, with 10 bases identical to TRBD2. The CDR3 contains 16 residues. Germline V gives CDR1 SGHRS, CDR2 YFSETQ. J was trimmed by 4 bases and V by 0 bases; bases with no gene match: 6. The CDR3 reads CASSLAPSGGGETQYF. The CDR3 nucleotides read TGCGCCAGCAGCTTGGCGCCTAGCGGGGGTGGAGAGACCCAGTACTTC.